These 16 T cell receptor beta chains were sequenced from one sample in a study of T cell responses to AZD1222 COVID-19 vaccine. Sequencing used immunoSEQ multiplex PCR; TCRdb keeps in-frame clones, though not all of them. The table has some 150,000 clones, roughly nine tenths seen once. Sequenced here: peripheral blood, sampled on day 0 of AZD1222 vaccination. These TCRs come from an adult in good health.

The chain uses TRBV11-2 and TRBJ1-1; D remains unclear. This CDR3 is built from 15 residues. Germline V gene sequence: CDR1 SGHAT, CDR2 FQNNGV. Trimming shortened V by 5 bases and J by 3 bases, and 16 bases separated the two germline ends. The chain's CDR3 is CASSLAPGLYTEAFF. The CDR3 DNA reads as TGTGCCAGCAGCCTCGCTCCTGGACTCTACACTGAAGCTTTCTTT.

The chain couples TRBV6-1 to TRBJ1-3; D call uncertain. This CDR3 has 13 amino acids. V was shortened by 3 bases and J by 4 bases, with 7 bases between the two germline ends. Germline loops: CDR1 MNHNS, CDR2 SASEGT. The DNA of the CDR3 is TGTGCCAGCAGTGATGTTCTGGGAAACACCATATATTTT. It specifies CASSDVLGNTIYF.

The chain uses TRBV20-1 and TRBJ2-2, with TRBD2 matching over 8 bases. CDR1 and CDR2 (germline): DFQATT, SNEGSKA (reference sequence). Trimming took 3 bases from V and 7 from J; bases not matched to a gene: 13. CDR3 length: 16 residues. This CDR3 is CSASPLAGSHDGELFF. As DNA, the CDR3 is TGCAGTGCTAGTCCCTTAGCGGGAAGCCATGACGGGGAGCTGTTTTTT.

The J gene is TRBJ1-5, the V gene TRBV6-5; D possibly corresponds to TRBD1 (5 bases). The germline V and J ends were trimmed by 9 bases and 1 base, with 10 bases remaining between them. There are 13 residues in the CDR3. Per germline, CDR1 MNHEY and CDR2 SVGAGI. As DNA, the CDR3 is TGTGCCAGTCAAGCAGGGAGCAATCAGCCCCAGCATTTT. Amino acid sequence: CASQAGSNQPQHF.

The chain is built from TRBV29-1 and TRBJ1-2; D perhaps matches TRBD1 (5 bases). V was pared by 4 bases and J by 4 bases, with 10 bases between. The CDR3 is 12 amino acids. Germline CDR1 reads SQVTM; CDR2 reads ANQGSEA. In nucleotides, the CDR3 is TGCAGCGTTGCAGACAGTCCCTATGGCTACACCTTC. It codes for CSVADSPYGYTF.

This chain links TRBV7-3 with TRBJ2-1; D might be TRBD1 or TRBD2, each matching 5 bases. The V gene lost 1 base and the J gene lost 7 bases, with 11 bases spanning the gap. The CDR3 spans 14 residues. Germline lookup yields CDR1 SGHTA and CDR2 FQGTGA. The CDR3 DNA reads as TGTGCCAGCAGCTTAATGGGCAGGGAGAATGAGCAGTTCTTC. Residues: CASSLMGRENEQFF.

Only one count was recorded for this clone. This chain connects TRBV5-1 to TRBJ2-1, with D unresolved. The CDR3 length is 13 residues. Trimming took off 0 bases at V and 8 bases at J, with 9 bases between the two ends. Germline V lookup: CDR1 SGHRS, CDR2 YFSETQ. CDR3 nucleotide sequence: TGCGCCAGCAGCTTGGAATATGGATATGAGCAGTTCTTC. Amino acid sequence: CASSLEYGYEQFF.

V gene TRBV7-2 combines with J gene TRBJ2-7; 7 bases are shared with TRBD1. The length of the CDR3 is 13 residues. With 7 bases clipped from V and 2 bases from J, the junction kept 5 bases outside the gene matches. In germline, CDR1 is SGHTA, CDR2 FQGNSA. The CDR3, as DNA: TGTGCCAGCAACAACAGGGGACCCTACGAGCAGTACTTC. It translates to CASNNRGPYEQYF.

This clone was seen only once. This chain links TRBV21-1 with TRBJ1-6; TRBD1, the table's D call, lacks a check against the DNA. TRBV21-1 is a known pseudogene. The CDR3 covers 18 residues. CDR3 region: CASSKPGQGERRNSPLHF. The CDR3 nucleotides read TGTGCCAGCAGCAAACCGGGACAGGGGGAAAGAAGGAATTCACCCCTCCACTTT.

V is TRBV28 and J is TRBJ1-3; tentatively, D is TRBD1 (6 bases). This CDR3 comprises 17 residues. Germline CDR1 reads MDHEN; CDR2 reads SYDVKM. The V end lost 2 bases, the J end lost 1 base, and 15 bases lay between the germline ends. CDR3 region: CASSLRGGGVSGNTIYF. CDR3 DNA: TGTGCCAGCAGTTTAAGGGGGGGTGGAGTGTCTGGAAACACCATATATTTT.

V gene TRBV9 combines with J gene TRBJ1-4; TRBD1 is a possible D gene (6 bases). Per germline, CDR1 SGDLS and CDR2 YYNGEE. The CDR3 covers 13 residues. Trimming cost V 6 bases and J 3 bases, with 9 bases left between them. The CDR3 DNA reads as TGTGCCAGCAACGGGGGGCCTAATGAAAAACTGTTTTTT. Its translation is CASNGGPNEKLFF.

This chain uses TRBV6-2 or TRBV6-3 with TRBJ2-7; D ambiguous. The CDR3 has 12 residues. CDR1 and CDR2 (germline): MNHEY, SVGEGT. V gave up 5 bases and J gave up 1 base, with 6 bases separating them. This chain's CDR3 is CASSMRSYEQYF. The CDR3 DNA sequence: TGTGCCAGCAGTATGAGATCCTACGAGCAGTACTTC.

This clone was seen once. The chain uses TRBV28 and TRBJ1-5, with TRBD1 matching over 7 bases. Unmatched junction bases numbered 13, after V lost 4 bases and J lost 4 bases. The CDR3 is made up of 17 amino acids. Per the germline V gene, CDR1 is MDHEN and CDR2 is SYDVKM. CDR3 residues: CASSSPEGTAWNQPQHF. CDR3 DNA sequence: TGTGCCAGCAGTTCCCCAGAGGGGACAGCGTGGAATCAGCCCCAGCATTTT. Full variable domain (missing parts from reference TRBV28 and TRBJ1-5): DVKVTQSSRYLVKRTGEKVFLECVQDMDHENMFWYRQDPGLGLRLIYFSYDVKMKEKGDIPEGYSVSREKKERFSLILESASTNQTSMYLCASSSPEGTAWNQPQHFGDGTRLSIL.

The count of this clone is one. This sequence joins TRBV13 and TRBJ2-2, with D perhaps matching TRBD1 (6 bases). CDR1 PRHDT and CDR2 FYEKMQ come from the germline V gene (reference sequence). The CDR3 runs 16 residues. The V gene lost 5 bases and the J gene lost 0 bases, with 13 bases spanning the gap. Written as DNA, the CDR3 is TGTGCCAGCAGCCGGCGCAGGGGTGCGAACACCGGGGAGCTGTTTTTT. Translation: CASSRRRGANTGELFF.

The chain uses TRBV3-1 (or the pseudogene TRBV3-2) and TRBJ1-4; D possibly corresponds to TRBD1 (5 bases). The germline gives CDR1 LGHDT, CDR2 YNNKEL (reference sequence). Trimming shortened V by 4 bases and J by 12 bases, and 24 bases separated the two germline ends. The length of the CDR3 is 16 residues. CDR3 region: CASSPAAGGLLVELFF. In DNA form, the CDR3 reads TGTGCCAGCAGCCCCGCAGCCGGGGGTCTTTTAGTGGAACTGTTTTTT.

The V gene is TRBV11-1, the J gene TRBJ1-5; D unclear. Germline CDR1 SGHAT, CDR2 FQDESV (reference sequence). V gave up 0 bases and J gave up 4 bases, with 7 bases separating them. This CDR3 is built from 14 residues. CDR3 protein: CASSLAGLNQPQHF. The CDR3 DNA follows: TGTGCCAGCAGCTTAGCCGGGCTAAATCAGCCCCAGCATTTT.